The T cell receptor (beta chain) under discussion was sequenced for a study of blood T cells in healthy people across ages. Broader study findings: Long-lived and aged donors differed, with more naive CD4+ cells and higher diversity in the long-lived.

Worth noting for this clonotype: Its specificity is not known.

Primers used in a second PCR of roughly 7 to 11 cycles were a sample-barcoded 5' primer and a J-beta primer mix. Tagging of each cDNA molecule was performed by a template-switch adaptor with 12 random nucleotides. MiXCR, run by TCRdb on the 5' RACE reads, gives a single entry per CDR3 protein. The sample has approximately 780,000 distinct CDR3 sequences, roughly 26% seen once. This CDR3 comprises 14 residues. Germline V gives CDR1 SGDLS, CDR2 YYNGEE. The sample was also reused in another study, on T cells of mothers and their children. In that study: The study sampled three healthy Caucasian mothers and their six children. It was observed that no persistent microchimeric T cell clones could be detected.

V and J are TRBV9 and TRBJ2-1; TRBD1 agrees at 9 bases. The DNA end is a closer match to TRBJ2-7, so the J assignment may be wrong. The sample comprised blood. The clonotype comes from a boy aged 5 to 17 in good health. The CDR3 region is CASSTSGTGYEQYF. The CDR3 DNA reads as TGTGCCAGCAGCACTTCCGGGACAGGGTACGAGCAGTACTTC.